A selection of T cell receptor beta chains follows, all from one sample in a study of blood T cells in healthy people across ages. MiXCR, run by TCRdb on the 5' RACE reads, gives a single entry per CDR3 protein. The sample contains 700,000 to 1,000,000 distinct CDR3 sequences, about 42% of which appear only once. The sequenced material came from blood. Source of these receptors: a man in his sixties in good health. The CDR3 runs from the conserved cysteine through the conserved F or W. Each record gives: CDR3 length, J gene, V gene, CDR3 protein.

len: 12; j_gene: TRBJ1-2; v_gene: TRBV6-5; CDR3aa: CASSSSSYGYTF
len: 14; j_gene: TRBJ2-1; v_gene: TRBV12-3/TRBV12-4; CDR3aa: CASTSGGADNEQFF
len: 17; j_gene: TRBJ2-7; v_gene: TRBV6-2/TRBV6-3; CDR3aa: CASSYGTSGGDYNEQYF
len: 10; j_gene: TRBJ2-7; v_gene: TRBV20-1; CDR3aa: CSASGYEQYF
len: 17; j_gene: TRBJ2-7; v_gene: TRBV4-3; CDR3aa: CASSQDSPASGPYEQYF
len: 15; j_gene: TRBJ2-1; v_gene: TRBV20-1; CDR3aa: CSARDEGRGRHEQFF
len: 16; j_gene: TRBJ1-6; v_gene: TRBV6-2/TRBV6-3; CDR3aa: CASTYHRDRANSPLHF
len: 15; j_gene: TRBJ2-7; v_gene: TRBV7-9; CDR3aa: CASSLPSTGPYEQYF
len: 15; j_gene: TRBJ1-5; v_gene: TRBV2; CDR3aa: CASSSGGNSNQPQHF
len: 16; j_gene: TRBJ2-2; v_gene: TRBV4-3; CDR3aa: CASSQSLAGATGELFF
len: 13; j_gene: NA; v_gene: TRBV20-1; CDR3aa: CSARTSGQETQFF
len: 12; j_gene: TRBJ2-7; v_gene: TRBV20-1; CDR3aa: CSALPASYEQYF
len: 15; j_gene: TRBJ1-5; v_gene: TRBV18; CDR3aa: CASSPSGQVNQPQHF
len: 17; j_gene: TRBJ1-5; v_gene: TRBV4-1; CDR3aa: CASSPRQGAQGDQPQHF
len: 14; j_gene: TRBJ2-5; v_gene: TRBV7-8; CDR3aa: CASSLIGSWETQYF
len: 13; j_gene: TRBJ1-6; v_gene: TRBV7-9; CDR3aa: CASRRDYNSPLHF
len: 16; j_gene: TRBJ2-2; v_gene: TRBV7-2; CDR3aa: CASSSVRTDQTGELFF
len: 16; j_gene: TRBJ2-3; v_gene: TRBV11-2; CDR3aa: CASSPPYGVLTDTQYF
len: 14; j_gene: TRBJ2-5; v_gene: TRBV6-2/TRBV6-3; CDR3aa: CASIAGGHQETQYF
len: 18; j_gene: TRBJ1-5; v_gene: TRBV20-1; CDR3aa: CSARATLRQGLTNQPQHF
len: 12; j_gene: TRBJ2-2; v_gene: TRBV29-1; CDR3aa: CSAGWQPGELFF
len: 14; j_gene: TRBJ2-5; v_gene: TRBV7-6; CDR3aa: CASSIGGDQETQYF
len: 20; j_gene: TRBJ2-1; v_gene: TRBV9; CDR3aa: CASSGKGTGSLRTARNEQFF
len: 14; j_gene: TRBJ1-2; v_gene: TRBV5-1; CDR3aa: CASSLARQGDGYTF
len: 18; j_gene: TRBJ2-7; v_gene: TRBV5-1; CDR3aa: CASSPGRLAGGPTYEQYF
len: 14; j_gene: TRBJ1-6; v_gene: TRBV7-8; CDR3aa: CASSLERVRSPLHF
len: 14; j_gene: TRBJ2-5; v_gene: TRBV5-1; CDR3aa: CASSIRGNQETQYF
len: 13; j_gene: NA; v_gene: TRBV7-3; CDR3aa: CASSFGGNNEQYF
len: 15; j_gene: TRBJ1-4; v_gene: TRBV12-3/TRBV12-4; CDR3aa: CASSYPGGGNEKLFF
len: 16; j_gene: TRBJ2-2; v_gene: TRBV12-3/TRBV12-4; CDR3aa: CASSLEGRLGTGELFF
len: 13; j_gene: TRBJ2-1; v_gene: TRBV7-2; CDR3aa: CASGDRVPNEQFF
len: 12; j_gene: TRBJ1-1; v_gene: TRBV2; CDR3aa: CASSGDSTEAFF
len: 14; j_gene: TRBJ1-6; v_gene: TRBV27; CDR3aa: CASSKEQGFSPLHF
len: 13; j_gene: TRBJ1-5; v_gene: TRBV4-3; CDR3aa: CASSQEINQPQHF
len: 19; j_gene: TRBJ2-1; v_gene: TRBV7-9; CDR3aa: CASSPRPGTSGGAFNEQFF